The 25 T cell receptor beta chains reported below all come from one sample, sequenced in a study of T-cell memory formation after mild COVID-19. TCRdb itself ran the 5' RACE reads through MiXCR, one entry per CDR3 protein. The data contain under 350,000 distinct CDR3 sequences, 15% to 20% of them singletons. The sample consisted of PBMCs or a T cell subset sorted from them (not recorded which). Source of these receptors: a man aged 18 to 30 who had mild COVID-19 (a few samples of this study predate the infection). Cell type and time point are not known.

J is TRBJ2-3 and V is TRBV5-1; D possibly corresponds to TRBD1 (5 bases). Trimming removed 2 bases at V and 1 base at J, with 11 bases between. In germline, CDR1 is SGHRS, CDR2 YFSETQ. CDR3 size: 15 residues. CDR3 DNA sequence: TGCGCCAGCAGCTTTTTGGGGCTCGGCACAGATACGCAGTATTTT. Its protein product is CASSFLGLGTDTQYF.

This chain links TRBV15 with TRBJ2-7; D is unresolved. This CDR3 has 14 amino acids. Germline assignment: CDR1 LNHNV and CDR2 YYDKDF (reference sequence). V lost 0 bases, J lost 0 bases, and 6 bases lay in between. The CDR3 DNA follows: TGTGCCACCAGCAGAGATAGGAGCTCCTACGAGCAGTACTTC. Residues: CATSRDRSSYEQYF.

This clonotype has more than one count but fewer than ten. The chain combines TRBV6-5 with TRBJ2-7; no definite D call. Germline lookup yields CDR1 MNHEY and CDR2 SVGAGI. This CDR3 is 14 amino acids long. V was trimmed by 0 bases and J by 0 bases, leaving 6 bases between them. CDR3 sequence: CASSYSGSSYEQYV. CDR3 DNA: TGTGCCAGCAGTTACTCAGGCAGCTCCTACGAGCAGTACGTC.

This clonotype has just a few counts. The CDR3 reads CASSLQGPNQPQHF. CDR3 sequence (DNA): TGTGCCAGCAGTCTTCAGGGACCAAATCAGCCCCAGCATTTT. The J gene is TRBJ1-5, the V gene TRBV12-3 or TRBV12-4; D is possibly TRBD1 (5 bases). The ends were cut back, 5 bases at V and 4 bases at J, with 12 bases in the middle. The length of the CDR3 is 14 residues.

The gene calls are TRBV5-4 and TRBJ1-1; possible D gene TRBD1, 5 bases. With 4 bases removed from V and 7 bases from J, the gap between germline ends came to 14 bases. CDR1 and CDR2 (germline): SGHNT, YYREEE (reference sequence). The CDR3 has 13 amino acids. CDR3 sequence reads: CASSPGGGDEAFF. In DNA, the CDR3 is TGTGCCAGCAGCCCCGGGGGGGGAGATGAAGCTTTCTTT.

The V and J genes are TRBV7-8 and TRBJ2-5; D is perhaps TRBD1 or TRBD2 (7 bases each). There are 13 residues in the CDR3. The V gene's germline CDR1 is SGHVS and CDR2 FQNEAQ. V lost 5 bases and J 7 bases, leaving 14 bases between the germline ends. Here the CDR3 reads CASSPQGEGTQYF. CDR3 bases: TGTGCCAGCAGCCCCCAGGGGGAGGGGACCCAGTACTTC.

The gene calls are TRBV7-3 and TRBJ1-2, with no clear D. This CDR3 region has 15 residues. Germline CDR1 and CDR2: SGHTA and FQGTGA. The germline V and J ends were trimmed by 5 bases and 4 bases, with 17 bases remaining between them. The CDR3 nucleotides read TGTGCCAGCAGCCCGAACGAAGGGTCGGGCTATGGCTACACCTTC. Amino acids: CASSPNEGSGYGYTF.

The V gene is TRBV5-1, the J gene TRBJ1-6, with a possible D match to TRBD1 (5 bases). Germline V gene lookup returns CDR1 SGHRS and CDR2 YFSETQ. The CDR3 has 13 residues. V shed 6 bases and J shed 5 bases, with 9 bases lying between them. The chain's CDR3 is CASTTGNNSPLHF. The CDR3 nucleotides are TGCGCCAGCACTACAGGCAATAATTCACCCCTCCACTTT.

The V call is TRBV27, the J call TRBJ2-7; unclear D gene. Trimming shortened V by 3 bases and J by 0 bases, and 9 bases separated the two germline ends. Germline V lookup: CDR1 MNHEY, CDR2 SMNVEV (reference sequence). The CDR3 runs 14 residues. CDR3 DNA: TGTGCCAGCAGTTTCGAGCGTAGCTCCTACGAGCAGTACTTC. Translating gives CASSFERSSYEQYF.

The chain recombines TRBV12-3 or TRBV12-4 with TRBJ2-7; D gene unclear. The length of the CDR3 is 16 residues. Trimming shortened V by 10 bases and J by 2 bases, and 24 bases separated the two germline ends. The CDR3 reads CATPAYTDNPPYEQYF. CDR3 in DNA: TGTGCCACCCCAGCTTATACTGACAACCCGCCCTACGAGCAGTACTTC.

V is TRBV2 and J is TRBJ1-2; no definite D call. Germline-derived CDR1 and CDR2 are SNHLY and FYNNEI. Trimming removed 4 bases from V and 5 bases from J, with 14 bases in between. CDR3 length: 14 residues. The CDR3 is CASSGSEVGYGYTF. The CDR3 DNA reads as TGTGCCAGCAGTGGATCCGAGGTGGGGTATGGCTACACCTTC.

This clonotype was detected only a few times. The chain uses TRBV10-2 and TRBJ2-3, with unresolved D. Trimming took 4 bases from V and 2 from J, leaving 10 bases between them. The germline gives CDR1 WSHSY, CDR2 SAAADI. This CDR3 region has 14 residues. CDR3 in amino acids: CASSGRTYTDTQYF. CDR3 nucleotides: TGCGCCAGCAGTGGACGGACCTACACAGATACGCAGTATTTT.

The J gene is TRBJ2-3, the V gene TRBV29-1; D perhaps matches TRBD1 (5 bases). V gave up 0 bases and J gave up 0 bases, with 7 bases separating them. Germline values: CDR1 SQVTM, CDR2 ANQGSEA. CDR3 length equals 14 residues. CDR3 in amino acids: CSVEEGLSTDTQYF. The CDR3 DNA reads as TGCAGCGTTGAAGAGGGGCTCAGCACAGATACGCAGTATTTT.

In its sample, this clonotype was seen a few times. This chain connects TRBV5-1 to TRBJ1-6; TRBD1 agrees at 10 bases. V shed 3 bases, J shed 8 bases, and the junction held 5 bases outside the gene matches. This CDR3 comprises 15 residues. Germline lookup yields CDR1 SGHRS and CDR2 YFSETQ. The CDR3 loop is CASSWDRGFDSPLHF. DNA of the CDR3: TGCGCCAGCAGCTGGGACAGGGGTTTCGATTCACCCCTCCACTTT.

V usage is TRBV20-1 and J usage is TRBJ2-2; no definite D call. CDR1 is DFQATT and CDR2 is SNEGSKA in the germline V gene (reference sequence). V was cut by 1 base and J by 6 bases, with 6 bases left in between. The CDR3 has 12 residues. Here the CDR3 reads CSARGGAGELFF. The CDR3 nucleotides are TGCAGTGCTAGAGGTGGGGCCGGGGAGCTGTTTTTT.

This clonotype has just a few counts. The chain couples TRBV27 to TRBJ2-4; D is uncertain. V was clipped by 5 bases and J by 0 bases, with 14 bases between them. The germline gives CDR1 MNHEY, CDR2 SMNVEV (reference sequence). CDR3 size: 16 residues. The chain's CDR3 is CASSSRSILAKNIQYF. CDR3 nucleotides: TGTGCCAGCAGTAGCCGAAGTATACTAGCCAAAAACATTCAGTACTTC.

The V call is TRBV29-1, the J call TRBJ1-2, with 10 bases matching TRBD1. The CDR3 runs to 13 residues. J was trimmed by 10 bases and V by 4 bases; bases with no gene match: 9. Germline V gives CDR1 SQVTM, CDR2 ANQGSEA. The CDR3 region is CSVGVGQGNSYTF. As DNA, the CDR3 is TGCAGCGTTGGTGTGGGACAGGGGAATTCCTACACCTTC. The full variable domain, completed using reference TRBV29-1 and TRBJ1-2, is SAVISQKPSRDICQRGTSLTIQCQVDSQVTMMFWYRQQPGQSLTLIATANQGSEATYESGFVIDKFPISRPNLTFSTLTVSNMSPEDSSIYLCSVGVGQGNSYTFGSGTRLTVV.

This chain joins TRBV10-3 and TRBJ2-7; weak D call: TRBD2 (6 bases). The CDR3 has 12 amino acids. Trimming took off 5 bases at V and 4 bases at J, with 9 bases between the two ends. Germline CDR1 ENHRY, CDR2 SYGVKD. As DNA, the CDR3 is TGTGCCATCAGTTCGGAGGGATACGAGCAGTACGTC. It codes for CAISSEGYEQYV.

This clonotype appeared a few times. Written as DNA, the CDR3 is TGCGCCAGCAGCTTGGCTCTGGCAGGAGAAAACATTCAGTACTTC. It is translated as CASSLALAGENIQYF. V gene TRBV5-1 combines with J gene TRBJ2-4; D unresolved. Germline V gene sequence: CDR1 SGHRS, CDR2 YFSETQ. V lost 0 bases and J lost 5, with 12 bases in between. The CDR3 loop spans 15 amino acids.

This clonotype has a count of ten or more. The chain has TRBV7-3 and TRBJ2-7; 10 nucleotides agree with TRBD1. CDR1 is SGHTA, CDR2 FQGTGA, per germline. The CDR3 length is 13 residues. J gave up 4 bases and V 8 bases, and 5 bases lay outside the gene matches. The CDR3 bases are TGTGCCAGCTCCGGGACAGGGGAGTACGAGCAGTACTTC. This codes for CASSGTGEYEQYF.

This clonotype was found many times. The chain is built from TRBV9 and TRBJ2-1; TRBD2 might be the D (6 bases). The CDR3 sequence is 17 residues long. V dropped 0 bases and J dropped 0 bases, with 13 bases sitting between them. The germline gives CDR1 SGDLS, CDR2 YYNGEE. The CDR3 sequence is CASSVGPLRGSYNEQFF. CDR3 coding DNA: TGTGCCAGCAGCGTAGGTCCTTTGCGGGGCTCCTACAATGAGCAGTTCTTC.

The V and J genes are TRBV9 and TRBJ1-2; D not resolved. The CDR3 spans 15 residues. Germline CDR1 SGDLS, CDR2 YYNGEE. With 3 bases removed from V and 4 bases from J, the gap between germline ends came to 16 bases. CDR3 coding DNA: TGTGCCAGCAGCGATCCGGGCCTTGGTCGCTATGGCTACACCTTC. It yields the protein CASSDPGLGRYGYTF.

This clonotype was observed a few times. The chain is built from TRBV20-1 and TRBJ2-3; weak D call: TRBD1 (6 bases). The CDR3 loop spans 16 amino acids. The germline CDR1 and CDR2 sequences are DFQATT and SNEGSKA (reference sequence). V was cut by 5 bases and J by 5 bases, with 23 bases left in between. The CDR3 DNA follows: TGCAGTGCTCCCCACAGGGTGCGATGGGTGATAGATACGCAGTATTTT. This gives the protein CSAPHRVRWVIDTQYF.

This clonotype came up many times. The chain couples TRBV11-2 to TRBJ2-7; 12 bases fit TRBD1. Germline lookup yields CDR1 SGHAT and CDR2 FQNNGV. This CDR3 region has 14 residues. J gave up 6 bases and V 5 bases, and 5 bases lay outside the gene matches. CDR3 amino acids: CASSPGTGGLEQYF. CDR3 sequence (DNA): TGTGCCAGCAGCCCCGGGACAGGGGGCCTCGAGCAGTACTTC. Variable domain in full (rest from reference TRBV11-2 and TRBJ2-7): EAGVAQSPRYKIIEKRQSVAFWCNPISGHATLYWYQQILGQGPKLLIQFQNNGVVDDSQLPKDRFSAERLKGVDSTLKIQPAKLEDSAVYLCASSPGTGGLEQYFGPGTRLTVT.

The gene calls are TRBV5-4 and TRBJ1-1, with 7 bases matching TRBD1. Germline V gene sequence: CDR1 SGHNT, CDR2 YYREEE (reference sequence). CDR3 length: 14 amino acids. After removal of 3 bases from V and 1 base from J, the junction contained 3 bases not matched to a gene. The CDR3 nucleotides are TGTGCCAGCAGCTCTTACAGGGGGAACACTGAAGCTTTCTTT. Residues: CASSSYRGNTEAFF.